Sequencing of this T cell receptor beta chain was carried out in a study of cytomegalovirus exposure and HLA in healthy donors. About the research overall: The same platform was used for the 110 or so validation repertoires and the approximately 670 first-cohort repertoires, a later analysis reported. General study findings and limits: Subsequent analysis of the 110 or so validation repertoires found a tendency for first-cohort TCR clusters to co-occur. The listing of approximately 160 TCR beta chains classed them as cytomegalovirus-associated. Accounts indicate the classifier identified cytomegalovirus status with strong specificity and sensitivity.

Germline V gives CDR1 MGHRA, CDR2 YSYEKL. V lost 4 bases and J lost 2; bases outside the gene matches: 10. CDR3 length: 16 residues. Profiling relied on immunoSEQ multiplex PCR, and the TCRdb table lists in-frame clones only, not all of them. This table holds approximately 62,000 clones, approximately 90% found once. As to this clone: Its matching antigen is unknown.

The sequence was collected from a woman between 18 and 29 years old in good health and CMV-seronegative. The chain employs TRBV4-1 and TRBJ1-2; 7 bases line up with TRBD1. The sequenced sample was PBMCs. The CDR3 DNA follows: TGCGCCAGCAGCCTTCCGGGACAGTCTCGGAACTATGGCTACACCTTC. Translating it yields CASSLPGQSRNYGYTF.